Listed below are T cell receptor beta chains from one sample, sequenced in a study of identical twins. One entry per CDR3 protein results from TCRdb running MiXCR on the 5' RACE reads. The table records about 530,000 distinct CDR3 sequences, about 16% of them present only once. This sample was shared with a second study, whose subject was yellow fever vaccine responses in identical twins.

Sequences were obtained from CD4+ T cells sorted from blood. Receptor source: a woman in her late teens or twenties in good health. CDR3s leave out the opening cysteine and the closing phenylalanine or tryptophan. Each record gives: V gene, CDR3 protein.

v_gene: TRBV3-1
CDR3aa: ASSQGPGGAQETQY

v_gene: TRBV28
CDR3aa: ASSFTPQGGVGETQY

v_gene: TRBV9
CDR3aa: ASSVEILVGSPQF

v_gene: TRBV12-3/TRBV12-4
CDR3aa: ASSSERMAGGEQY

v_gene: TRBV4-1
CDR3aa: ASSQSRTGTSTEAF

v_gene: TRBV2
CDR3aa: ASSEDEGGNSPLH

v_gene: TRBV7-9
CDR3aa: ASSRRASSGFHEQF

v_gene: TRBV20-1
CDR3aa: SARDLGGNTDTQY

v_gene: TRBV11-2
CDR3aa: ASSLSSGGNSYNEQF

v_gene: TRBV20-1
CDR3aa: SAREQGVSKDTQY

v_gene: TRBV29-1
CDR3aa: SVKHPGEKLF

v_gene: TRBV2
CDR3aa: ASSPPGSTFVTSGGNNEQF

v_gene: TRBV12-3/TRBV12-4
CDR3aa: ASSFVVDTQY

v_gene: TRBV29-1
CDR3aa: SVLGGSTDTQY

v_gene: TRBV2
CDR3aa: ASSEMGNQETQY

v_gene: TRBV12-3/TRBV12-4
CDR3aa: ASSLTVAKNIQY

v_gene: TRBV5-1
CDR3aa: ASSLGTGMNTEAF